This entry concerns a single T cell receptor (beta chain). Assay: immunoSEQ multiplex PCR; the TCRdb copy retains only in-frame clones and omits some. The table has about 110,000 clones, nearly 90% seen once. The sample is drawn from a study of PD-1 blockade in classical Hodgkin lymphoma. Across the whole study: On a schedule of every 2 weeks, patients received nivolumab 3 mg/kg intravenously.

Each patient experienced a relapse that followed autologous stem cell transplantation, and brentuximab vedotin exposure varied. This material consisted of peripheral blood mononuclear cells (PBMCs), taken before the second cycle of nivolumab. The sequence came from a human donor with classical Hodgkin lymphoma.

The CDR3 nucleotides read TGTGCCAGCAGCTTGGACAGGGGACTGAACACTGAAGCTTTCTTT. Translated: CASSLDRGLNTEAFF. V usage is TRBV11-2 and J usage is TRBJ1-1; 9 bases align to TRBD1. This CDR3 region has 15 residues. The germline CDR1 and CDR2 sequences are SGHAT and FQNNGV. Losses at the gene ends were 3 bases for V and 0 bases for J; bases not matched to a gene: 2.